This entry features one T cell receptor beta chain sequence. This sample is drawn from a study of blood T cell repertoires in COVID-19. Study as a whole: Collection of acute and convalescent COVID-19 samples took place in the United States, Italy and Spain. The cDNA or gDNA used as material had been derived from T cells, B-cell-depleted T cells, or PBMCs.

The CDR3 has 12 amino acids. J gave up 5 bases and V 6 bases, and 3 bases lay outside the gene matches. In the original processing: For nucleated cells, counts were estimated from reference gene primer amplification. Profiling relied on immunoSEQ multiplex PCR, and the TCRdb table lists in-frame clones only, not all of them. From that table come the V and J calls and clone size; the DNA was used to work out D and trimming. Among 200,000 to 300,000 clones listed, 80% to 90% were seen once. This TCR derives from a man aged 40-55 years who had recovered from COVID-19. The J gene is TRBJ2-7, the V gene TRBV12-3 or TRBV12-4; 8 nucleotides align to TRBD1. The sequenced sample consisted of peripheral blood. CDR3 protein: CASRTGADEQYF. CDR3 nucleotide sequence: TGTGCCAGCAGGACAGGGGCTGACGAGCAGTACTTC.